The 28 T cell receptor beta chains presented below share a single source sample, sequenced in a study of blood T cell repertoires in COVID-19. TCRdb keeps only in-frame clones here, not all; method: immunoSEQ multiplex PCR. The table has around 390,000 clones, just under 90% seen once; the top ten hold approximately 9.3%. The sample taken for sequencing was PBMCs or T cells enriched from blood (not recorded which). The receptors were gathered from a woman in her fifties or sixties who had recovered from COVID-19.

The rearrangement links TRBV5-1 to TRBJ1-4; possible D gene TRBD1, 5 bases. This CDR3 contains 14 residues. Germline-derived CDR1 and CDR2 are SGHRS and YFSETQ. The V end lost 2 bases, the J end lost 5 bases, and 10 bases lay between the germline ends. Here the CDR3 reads CASSFVGVNEKLFF. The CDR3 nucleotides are TGCGCCAGCAGCTTCGTAGGGGTCAATGAAAAACTGTTTTTT.

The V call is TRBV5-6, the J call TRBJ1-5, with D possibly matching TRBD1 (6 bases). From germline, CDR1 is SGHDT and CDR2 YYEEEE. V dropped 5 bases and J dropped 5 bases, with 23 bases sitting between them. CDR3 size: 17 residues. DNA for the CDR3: TGTGCCAGCAGTTTTTTCCCGACAGGCCTCAAACATCAGCCCCAGCATTTT. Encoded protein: CASSFFPTGLKHQPQHF.

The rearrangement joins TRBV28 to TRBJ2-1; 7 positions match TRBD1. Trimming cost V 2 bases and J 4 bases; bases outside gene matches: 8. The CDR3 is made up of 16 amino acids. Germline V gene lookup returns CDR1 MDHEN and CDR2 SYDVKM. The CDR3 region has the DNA TGTGCCAGCAGTTTAGTTGGGACAGCCATATACAATGAGCAGTTCTTC. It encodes CASSLVGTAIYNEQFF.

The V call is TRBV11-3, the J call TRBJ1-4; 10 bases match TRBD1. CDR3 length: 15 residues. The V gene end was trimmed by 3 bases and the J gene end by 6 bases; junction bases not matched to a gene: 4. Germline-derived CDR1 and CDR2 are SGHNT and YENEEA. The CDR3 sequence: CASSFTGTGDEKLFF. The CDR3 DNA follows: TGTGCCAGCAGCTTCACCGGGACAGGGGATGAAAAACTGTTTTTT.

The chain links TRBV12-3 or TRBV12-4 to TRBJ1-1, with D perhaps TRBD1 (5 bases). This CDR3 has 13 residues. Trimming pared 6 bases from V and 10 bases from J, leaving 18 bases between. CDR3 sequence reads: CASRRREVSRAFF. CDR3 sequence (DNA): TGTGCCAGCAGGCGCAGGGAGGTGTCGCGAGCTTTCTTT.

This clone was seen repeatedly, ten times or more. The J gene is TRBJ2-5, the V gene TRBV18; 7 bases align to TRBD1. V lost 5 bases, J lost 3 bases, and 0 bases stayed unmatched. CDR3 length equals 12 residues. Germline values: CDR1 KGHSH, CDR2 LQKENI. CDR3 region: CASSTGEETQYF. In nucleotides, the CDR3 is TGTGCCAGCTCAACAGGGGAAGAGACCCAGTACTTC.

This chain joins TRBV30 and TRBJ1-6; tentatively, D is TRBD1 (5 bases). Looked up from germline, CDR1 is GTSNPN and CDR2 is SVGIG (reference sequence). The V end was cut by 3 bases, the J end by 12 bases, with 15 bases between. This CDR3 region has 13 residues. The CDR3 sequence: CAWSVQGEGPLHF. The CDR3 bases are TGTGCCTGGAGCGTACAAGGGGAGGGACCCCTCCACTTT.

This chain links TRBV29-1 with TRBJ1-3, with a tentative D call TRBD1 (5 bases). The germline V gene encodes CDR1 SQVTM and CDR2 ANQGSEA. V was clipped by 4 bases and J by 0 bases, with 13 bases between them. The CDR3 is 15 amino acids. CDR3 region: CSVGVGGSSGNTIYF. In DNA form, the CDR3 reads TGCAGCGTTGGGGTCGGGGGGAGCTCTGGAAACACCATATATTTT.

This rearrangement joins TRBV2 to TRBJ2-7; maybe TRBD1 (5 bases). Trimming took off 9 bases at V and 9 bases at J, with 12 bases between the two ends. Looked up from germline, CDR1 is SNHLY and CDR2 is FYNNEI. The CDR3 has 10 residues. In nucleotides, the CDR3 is TGTGCCAGTAAAACAGGCGGGCAGTACTTC. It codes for CASKTGGQYF.

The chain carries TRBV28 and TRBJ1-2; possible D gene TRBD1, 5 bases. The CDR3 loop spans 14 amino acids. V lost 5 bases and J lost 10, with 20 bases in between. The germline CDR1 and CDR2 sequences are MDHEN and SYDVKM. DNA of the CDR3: TGTGCCAGCAGTACACCGAAGGGGAACGAGGTCTACACCTTC. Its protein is CASSTPKGNEVYTF.

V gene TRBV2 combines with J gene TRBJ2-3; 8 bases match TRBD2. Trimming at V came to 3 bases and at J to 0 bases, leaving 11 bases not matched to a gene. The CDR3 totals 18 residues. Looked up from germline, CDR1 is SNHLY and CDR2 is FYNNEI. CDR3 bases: TGTGCCAGCAGTGAGGAGGTTAGCGGGGCACCGAGCACAGATACGCAGTATTTT. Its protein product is CASSEEVSGAPSTDTQYF.

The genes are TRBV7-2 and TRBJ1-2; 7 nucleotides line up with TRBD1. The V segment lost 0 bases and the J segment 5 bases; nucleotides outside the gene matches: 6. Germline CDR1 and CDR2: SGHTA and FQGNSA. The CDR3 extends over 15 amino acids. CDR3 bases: TGTGCCAGCAGCTTAGCATGGGACAGCAAGTATGGCTACACCTTC. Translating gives CASSLAWDSKYGYTF. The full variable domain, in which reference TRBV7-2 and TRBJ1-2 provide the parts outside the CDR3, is GAGVSQSPSNKVTEKGKDVELRCDPISGHTALYWYRQSLGQGLEFLIYFQGNSAPDKSGLPSDRFSAERTGGSVSTLTIQRTQQEDSAVYLCASSLAWDSKYGYTFGSGTRLTVV.

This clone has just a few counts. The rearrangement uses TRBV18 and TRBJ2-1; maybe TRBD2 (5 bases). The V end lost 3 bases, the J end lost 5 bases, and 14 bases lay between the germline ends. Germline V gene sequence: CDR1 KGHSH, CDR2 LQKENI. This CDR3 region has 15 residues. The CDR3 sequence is CASSPSETTNNEQFF. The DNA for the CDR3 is TGTGCCAGCTCACCCTCCGAGACTACCAACAATGAGCAGTTCTTC. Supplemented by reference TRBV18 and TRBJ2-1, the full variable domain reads NAGVMQNPRHLVRRRGQEARLRCSPMKGHSHVYWYRQLPEEGLKFMVYLQKENIIDESGMPKERFSAEFPKEGPSILRIQQVVRGDSAAYFCASSPSETTNNEQFFGPGTRLTVL.

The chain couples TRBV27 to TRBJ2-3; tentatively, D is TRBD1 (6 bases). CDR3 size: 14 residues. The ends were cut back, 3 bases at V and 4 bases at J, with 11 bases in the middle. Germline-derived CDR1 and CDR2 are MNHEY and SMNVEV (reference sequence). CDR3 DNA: TGTGCCAGCAGTTTCTGGGGGCAGGCAGATACGCAGTATTTT. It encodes CASSFWGQADTQYF.

The chain's CDR3 is CASRKGGGAYNEQFF. CDR3 DNA: TGTGCCAGCAGGAAGGGGGGGGGAGCCTACAATGAGCAGTTCTTC. The chain couples TRBV6-5 to TRBJ2-1; perhaps TRBD2 as D (7 bases). Germline values: CDR1 MNHEY, CDR2 SVGAGI. The CDR3 is 15 amino acids. The ends were cut back, 6 bases at V and 2 bases at J, with 14 bases in the middle.

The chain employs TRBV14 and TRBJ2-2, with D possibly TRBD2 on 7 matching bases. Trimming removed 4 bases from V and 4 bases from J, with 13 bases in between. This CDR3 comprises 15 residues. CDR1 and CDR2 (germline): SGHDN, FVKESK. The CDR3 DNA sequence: TGTGCCAGCAGCCTGGGGGGGGGCCCCACCGGGGAGCTGTTTTTT. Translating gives CASSLGGGPTGELFF.

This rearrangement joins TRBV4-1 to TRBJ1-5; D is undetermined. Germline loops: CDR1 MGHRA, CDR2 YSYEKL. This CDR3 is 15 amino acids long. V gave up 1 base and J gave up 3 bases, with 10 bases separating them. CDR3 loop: CASSQAATLNQPQHF. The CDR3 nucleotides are TGCGCCAGCAGCCAAGCCGCAACTCTCAATCAGCCCCAGCATTTT.

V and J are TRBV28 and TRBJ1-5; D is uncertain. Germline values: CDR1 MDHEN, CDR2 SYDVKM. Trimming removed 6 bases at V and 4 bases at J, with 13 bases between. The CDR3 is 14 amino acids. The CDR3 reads CASSLEALNQPQHF. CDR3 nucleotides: TGTGCCAGCAGCCTAGAGGCCCTAAATCAGCCCCAGCATTTT.

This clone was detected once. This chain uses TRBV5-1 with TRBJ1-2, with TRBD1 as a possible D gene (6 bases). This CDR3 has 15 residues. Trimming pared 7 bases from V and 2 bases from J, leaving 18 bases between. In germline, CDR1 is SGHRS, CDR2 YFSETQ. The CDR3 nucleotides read TGCGCCAGCTCCGGCGGGGGGCTAGACAACTATGGCTACACCTTC. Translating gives CASSGGGLDNYGYTF.

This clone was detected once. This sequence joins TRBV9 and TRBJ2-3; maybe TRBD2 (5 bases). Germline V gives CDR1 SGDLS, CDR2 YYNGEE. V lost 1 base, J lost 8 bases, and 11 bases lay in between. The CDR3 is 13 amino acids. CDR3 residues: CASSVSGSVTQYF. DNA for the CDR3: TGTGCCAGCAGCGTATCGGGGAGCGTTACGCAGTATTTT.

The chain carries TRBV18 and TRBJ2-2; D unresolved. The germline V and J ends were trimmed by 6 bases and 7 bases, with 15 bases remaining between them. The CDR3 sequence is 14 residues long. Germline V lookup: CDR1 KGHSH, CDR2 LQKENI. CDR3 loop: CASSPSVGHGELFF. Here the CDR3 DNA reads TGTGCCAGCTCCCCATCCGTTGGGCACGGGGAGCTGTTTTTT.

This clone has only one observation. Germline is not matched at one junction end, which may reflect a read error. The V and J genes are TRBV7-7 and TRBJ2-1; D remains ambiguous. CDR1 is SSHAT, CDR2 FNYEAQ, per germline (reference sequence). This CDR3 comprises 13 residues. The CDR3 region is CASSTTPRGEQFF. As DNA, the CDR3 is TGTGCTAGCAGTACTACCCCCCGAGGTGAGCAGTTCTTC.

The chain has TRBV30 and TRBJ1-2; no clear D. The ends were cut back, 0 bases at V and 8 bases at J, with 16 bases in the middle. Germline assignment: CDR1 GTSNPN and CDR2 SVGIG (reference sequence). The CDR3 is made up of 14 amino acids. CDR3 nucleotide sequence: TGTGCCTGGAGTGTACGGGGATGGGGAGGGGGCTACACCTTC. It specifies CAWSVRGWGGGYTF.

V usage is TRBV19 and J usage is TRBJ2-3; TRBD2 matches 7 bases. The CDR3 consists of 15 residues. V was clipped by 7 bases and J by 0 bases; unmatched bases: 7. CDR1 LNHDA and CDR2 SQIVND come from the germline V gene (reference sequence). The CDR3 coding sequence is TGTGCCAGTACCCCTAGCGGCACTAGCACAGATACGCAGTATTTT. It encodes CASTPSGTSTDTQYF.

The CDR3 bases are TGCGCCAGCAGCCCTAACAGCGGAGGGAACACTGAAGCTTTCTTT. Its protein is CASSPNSGGNTEAFF. V is TRBV5-1 and J is TRBJ1-1; D is unclear. The CDR3 is made up of 15 amino acids. Trimming removed 4 bases from V and 1 base from J, with 14 bases in between. Germline values: CDR1 SGHRS, CDR2 YFSETQ.

CDR3 bases: TGTGCCATCAGTGAGGGGGACAGGGATCAGCCCCAGCATTTT. Translated: CAISEGDRDQPQHF. The chain combines TRBV10-3 with TRBJ1-5; TRBD1 matches 9 bases. J lost 5 bases, V lost 2 bases, and 1 base had no gene match. In germline, CDR1 is ENHRY, CDR2 SYGVKD. This CDR3 has 14 amino acids.

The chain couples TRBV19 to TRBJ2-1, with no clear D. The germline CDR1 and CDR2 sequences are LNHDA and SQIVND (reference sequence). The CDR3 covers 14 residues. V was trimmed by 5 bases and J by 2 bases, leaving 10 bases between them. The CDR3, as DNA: TGTGCCAGTAGTCACAGTGGCCCCTACAATGAGCAGTTCTTC. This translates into CASSHSGPYNEQFF.

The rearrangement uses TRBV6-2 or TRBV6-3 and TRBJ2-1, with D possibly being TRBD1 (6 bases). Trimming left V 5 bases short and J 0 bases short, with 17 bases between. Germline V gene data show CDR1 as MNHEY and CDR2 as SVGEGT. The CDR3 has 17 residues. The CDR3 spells CASSAKSRDNSYNEQFF. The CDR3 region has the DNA TGTGCCAGCAGTGCAAAATCCCGGGACAACTCCTACAATGAGCAGTTCTTC.